This T cell receptor (beta chain) was captured in a study of type 1 regulatory T cells (dated by TCRdb to about 2021). Describing the broader study: The study characterized an in vitro protocol that generated a Tr1-enriched, alloantigen-specific CD4 T cell product named T-allo10. T-allo10 was being evaluated clinically in patients with hematological malignancies who were receiving allogeneic hematopoietic stem cell transplantation.

Taken from cysteine to phenylalanine, the CDR3 has 15 residues. Left in the record is the CDR3 DNA by itself, 45 bases read in frame from the first base. Deletion took 5 bases off V and 2 bases off J, with a span of 12 bases between the germline ends. CDR1 and CDR2 were assigned from the germline V gene as SGHTA and FQGTGA. Concerning this clonotype itself: Its antigen is not yet known. No base qualities exist here, and no much larger clone lies one base off it.

The research as a whole found: Compared with non-Tr1 cells, Tr1 cells had a narrower TCR repertoire, and the study took this difference to reflect clonal expansion driven by alloantigen.

TCRdb shows the sequencer as Illumina MiSeq. TCRdb cleaned the public reads at Q25 with fastp, built clones with MiXCR and kept in-frame beta chains. Entries are consolidated by CDR3 protein sequence, retaining the most common genes and DNA. The sample table lists under 75,000 distinct CDR3 sequences, 20% to 25% of them with a count of one. The leading ten clones occupy 8.3% of the sample. Rearrangement joined TRBV7-3 to TRBJ2-2; a tentative D match to TRBD2 spans 7 bases. The material sequenced was cultured type 1 regulatory T (Tr1) cells, either the whole culture or a sorted fraction (not recorded which). The intended sense of this specimen's cell subset or site label: type 1 regulatory T cells sorted from the T-allo10 product. The receptor was isolated from a human donor in good health. The CDR3 protein: CASSIGGANTGELFF. The DNA reads TGTGCCAGCAGCATAGGGGGGGCTAACACCGGGGAGCTGTTTTTT.